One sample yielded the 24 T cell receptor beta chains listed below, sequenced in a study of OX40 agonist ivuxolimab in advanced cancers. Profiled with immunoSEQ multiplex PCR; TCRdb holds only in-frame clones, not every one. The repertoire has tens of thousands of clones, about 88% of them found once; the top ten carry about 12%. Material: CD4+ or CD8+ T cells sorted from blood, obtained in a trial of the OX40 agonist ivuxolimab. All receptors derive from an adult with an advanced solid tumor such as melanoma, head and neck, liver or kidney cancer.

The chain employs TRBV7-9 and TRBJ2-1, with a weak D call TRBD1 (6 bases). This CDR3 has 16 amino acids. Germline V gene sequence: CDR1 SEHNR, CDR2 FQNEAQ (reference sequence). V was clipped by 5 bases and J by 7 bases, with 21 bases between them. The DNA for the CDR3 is TGTGCCAGCAGCGCCCGGGACACTCATTGGAGTAATGAGCAGTTCTTC. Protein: CASSARDTHWSNEQFF.

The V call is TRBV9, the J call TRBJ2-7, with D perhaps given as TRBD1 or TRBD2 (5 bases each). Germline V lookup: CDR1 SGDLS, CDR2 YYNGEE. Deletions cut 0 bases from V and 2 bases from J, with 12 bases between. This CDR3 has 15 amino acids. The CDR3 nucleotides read TGTGCCAGCAGCGTAGGTGGGACGGTAACCTACGAGCAGTACTTC. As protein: CASSVGGTVTYEQYF.

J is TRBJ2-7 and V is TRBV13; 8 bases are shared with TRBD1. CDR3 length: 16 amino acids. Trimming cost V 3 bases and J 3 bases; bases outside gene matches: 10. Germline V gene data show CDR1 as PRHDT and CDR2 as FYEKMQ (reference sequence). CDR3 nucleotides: TGTGCCAGCAGCTTTGACAGGGGACGTACTTTCTACGAGCAGTACTTC. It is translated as CASSFDRGRTFYEQYF.

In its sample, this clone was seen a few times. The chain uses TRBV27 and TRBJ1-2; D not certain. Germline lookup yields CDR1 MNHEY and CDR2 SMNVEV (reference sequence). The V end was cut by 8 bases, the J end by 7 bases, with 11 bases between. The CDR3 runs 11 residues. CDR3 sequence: CASGTSSGYTF. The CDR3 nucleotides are TGTGCCAGCGGAACCTCGAGTGGCTACACCTTC.

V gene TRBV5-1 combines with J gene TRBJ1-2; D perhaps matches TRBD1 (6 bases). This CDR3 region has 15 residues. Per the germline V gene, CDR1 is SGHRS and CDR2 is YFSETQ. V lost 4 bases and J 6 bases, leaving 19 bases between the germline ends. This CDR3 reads CASSAISGVGNGYTF. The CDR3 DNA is TGCGCCAGCAGCGCCATTTCAGGGGTGGGAAATGGCTACACCTTC.

CDR3 in amino acids: CASSAGTGTYEQYF. The CDR3 DNA reads TGCGCCAGCAGTGCCGGGACGGGCACCTACGAGCAGTACTTC. J is TRBJ2-7 and V is TRBV10-1, with D possibly being TRBD1 or TRBD2 (5 bases each). Deletions cut 4 bases from V and 2 bases from J, with 12 bases between. Per germline, CDR1 WNHNN and CDR2 SYGVQD (reference sequence). The CDR3 is made up of 14 amino acids.

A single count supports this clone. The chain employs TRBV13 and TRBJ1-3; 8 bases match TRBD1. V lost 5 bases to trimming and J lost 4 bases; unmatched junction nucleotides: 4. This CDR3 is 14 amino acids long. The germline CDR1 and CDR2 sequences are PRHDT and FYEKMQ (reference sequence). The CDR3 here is CASSEDRGGNTIYF. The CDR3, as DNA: TGTGCCAGCAGCGAAGACAGGGGAGGAAACACCATATATTTT. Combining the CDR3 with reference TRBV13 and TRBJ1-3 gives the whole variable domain AAGVIQSPRHLIKEKRETATLKCYPIPRHDTVYWYQQGPGQDPQFLISFYEKMQSDKGSIPDRFSAQQFSDYHSELNMSSLELGDSALYFCASSEDRGGNTIYFGEGSWLTVV.

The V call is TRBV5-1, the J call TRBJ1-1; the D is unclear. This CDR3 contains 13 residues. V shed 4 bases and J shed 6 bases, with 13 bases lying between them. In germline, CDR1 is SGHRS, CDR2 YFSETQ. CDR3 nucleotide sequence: TGCGCCAGCAGCCCTCCGGACTCCGCTGAAGCTTTCTTT. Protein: CASSPPDSAEAFF. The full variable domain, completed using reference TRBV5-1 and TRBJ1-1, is KAGVTQTPRYLIKTRGQQVTLSCSPISGHRSVSWYQQTPGQGLQFLFEYFSETQRNKGNFPGRFSGRQFSNSRSEMNVSTLELGDSALYLCASSPPDSAEAFFGQGTRLTVV.

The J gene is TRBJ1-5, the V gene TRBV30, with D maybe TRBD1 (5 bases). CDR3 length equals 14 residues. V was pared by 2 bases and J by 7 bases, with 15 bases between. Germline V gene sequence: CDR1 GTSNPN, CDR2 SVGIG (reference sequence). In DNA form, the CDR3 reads TGTGCCTGGAGTCTGGGGCAGTCCGTACAGCCCCAGCATTTT. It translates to CAWSLGQSVQPQHF.

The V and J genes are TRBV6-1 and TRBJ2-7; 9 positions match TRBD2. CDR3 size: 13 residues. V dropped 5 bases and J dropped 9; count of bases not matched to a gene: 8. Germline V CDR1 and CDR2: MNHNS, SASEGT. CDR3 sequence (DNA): TGTGCCAGCAGTCGAAGGGGACTAGCAGGGCAGTACTTC. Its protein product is CASSRRGLAGQYF.

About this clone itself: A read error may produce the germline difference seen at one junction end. The CDR3 sequence is CASSSGTGQDYNVQFF. The CDR3 coding sequence is TGTGCCAGCAGTAGCGGGACTGGCCAAGATTACAATGTGCAGTTCTTC. This chain joins TRBV2 and TRBJ2-1; 7 bases agree with TRBD2. This CDR3 spans 16 amino acids. The germline V gene has CDR1 SNHLY and CDR2 FYNNEI.

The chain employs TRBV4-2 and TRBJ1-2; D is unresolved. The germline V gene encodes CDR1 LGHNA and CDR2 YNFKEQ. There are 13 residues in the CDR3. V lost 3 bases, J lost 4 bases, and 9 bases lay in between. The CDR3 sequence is CASSQSSTYGYTF. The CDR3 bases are TGTGCCAGCAGCCAGTCGTCTACCTATGGCTACACCTTC.

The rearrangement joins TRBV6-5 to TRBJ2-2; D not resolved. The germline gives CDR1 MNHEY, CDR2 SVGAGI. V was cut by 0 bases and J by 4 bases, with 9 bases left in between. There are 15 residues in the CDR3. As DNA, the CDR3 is TGTGCCAGCAGTTACTCGACTTTAGGCACCGGGGAGCTGTTTTTT. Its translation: CASSYSTLGTGELFF.

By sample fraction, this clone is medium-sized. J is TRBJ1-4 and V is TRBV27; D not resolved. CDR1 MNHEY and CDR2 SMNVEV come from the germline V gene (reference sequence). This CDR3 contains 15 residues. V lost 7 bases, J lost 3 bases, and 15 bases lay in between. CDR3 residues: CASKFQGRANEKLFF. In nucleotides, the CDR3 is TGTGCCAGCAAGTTTCAAGGGAGGGCTAATGAAAAACTGTTTTTT. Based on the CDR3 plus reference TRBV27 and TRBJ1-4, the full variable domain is EAQVTQNPRYLITVTGKKLTVTCSQNMNHEYMSWYRQDPGLGLRQIYYSMNVEVTDKGDVPEGYKVSRKEKRNFPLILESPSPNQTSLYFCASKFQGRANEKLFFGSGTQLSVL.

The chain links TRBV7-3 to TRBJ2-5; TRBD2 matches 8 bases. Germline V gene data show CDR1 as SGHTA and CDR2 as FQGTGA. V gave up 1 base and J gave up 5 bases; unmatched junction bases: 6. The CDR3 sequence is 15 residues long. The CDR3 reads CASSLNAGGLETQYF. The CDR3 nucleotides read TGTGCCAGCAGCTTAAACGCGGGAGGTCTGGAGACCCAGTACTTC. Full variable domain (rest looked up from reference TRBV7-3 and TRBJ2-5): GAGVSQTPSNKVTEKGKYVELRCDPISGHTALYWYRQSLGQGPEFLIYFQGTGAADDSGLPNDRFFAVRPEGSVSTLKIQRTERGDSAVYLCASSLNAGGLETQYFGPGTRLLVL.

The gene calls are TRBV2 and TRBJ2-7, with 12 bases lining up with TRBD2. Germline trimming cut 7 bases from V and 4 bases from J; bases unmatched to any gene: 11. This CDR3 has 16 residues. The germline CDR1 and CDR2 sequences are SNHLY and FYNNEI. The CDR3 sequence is CASKLLAGGISYEQYF. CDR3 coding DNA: TGTGCCAGCAAATTACTAGCGGGAGGAATCTCGTACGAGCAGTACTTC.

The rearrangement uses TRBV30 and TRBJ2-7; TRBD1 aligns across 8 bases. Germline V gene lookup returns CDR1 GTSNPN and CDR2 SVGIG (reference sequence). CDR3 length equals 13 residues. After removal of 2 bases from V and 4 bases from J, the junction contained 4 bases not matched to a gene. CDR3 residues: CAWSLGQGYEQYF. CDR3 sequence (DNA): TGTGCCTGGAGTCTCGGACAGGGTTACGAGCAGTACTTC. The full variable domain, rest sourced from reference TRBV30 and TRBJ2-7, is SQTIHQWPATLVQPVGSPLSLECTVEGTSNPNLYWYRQAAGRGLQLLFYSVGIGQISSEVPQNLSASRPQDRQFILSSKKLLLSDSGFYLCAWSLGQGYEQYFGPGTRLTVT.

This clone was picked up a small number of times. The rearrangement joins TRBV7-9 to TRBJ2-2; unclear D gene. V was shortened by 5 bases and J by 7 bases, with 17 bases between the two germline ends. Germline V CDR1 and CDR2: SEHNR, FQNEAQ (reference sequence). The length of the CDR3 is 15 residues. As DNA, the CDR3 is TGTGCCAGCAGCCCGAACCTATCCCCAGTCGGGGAGCTGTTTTTT. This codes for CASSPNLSPVGELFF.

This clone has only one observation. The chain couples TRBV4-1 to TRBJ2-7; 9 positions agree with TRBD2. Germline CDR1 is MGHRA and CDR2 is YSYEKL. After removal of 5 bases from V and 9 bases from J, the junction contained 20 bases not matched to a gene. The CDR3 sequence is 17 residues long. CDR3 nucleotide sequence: TGCGCCAGCAGCAATCCTGGGGATTTGGTAGCGGGAGATGGGCAGTACTTC. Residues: CASSNPGDLVAGDGQYF.

CDR3 bases: TGTGCCAGTAGTATAGCCCAGCGGGACTACAATGAGCAGTTCTTC. Translation gives CASSIAQRDYNEQFF. The V and J genes are TRBV19 and TRBJ2-1; the match to TRBD2 covers 7 bases. The CDR3 sequence is 15 residues long. From germline, CDR1 is LNHDA and CDR2 SQIVND (reference sequence). Losses at the gene ends were 1 base for V and 3 bases for J; bases not matched to a gene: 3.

Here the CDR3 reads CASSWAGGINTGELFF. CDR3 DNA sequence: TGTGCCAGCAGCTGGGCGGGGGGTATTAACACCGGGGAGCTGTTTTTT. The chain employs TRBV7-9 and TRBJ2-2; 8 nucleotides match TRBD2. Germline loops: CDR1 SEHNR, CDR2 FQNEAQ (reference sequence). The length of the CDR3 is 16 residues. The V gene end was trimmed by 4 bases and the J gene end by 2 bases; junction bases not matched to a gene: 6.

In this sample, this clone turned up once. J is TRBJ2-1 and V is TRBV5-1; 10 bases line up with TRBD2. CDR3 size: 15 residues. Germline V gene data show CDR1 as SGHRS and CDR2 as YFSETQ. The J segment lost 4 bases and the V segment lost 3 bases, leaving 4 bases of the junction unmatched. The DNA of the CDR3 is TGCGCCAGCAGCTCACTAGCGGGATCGTACAATGAGCAGTTCTTC. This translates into CASSSLAGSYNEQFF. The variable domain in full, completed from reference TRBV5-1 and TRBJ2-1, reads KAGVTQTPRYLIKTRGQQVTLSCSPISGHRSVSWYQQTPGQGLQFLFEYFSETQRNKGNFPGRFSGRQFSNSRSEMNVSTLELGDSALYLCASSSLAGSYNEQFFGPGTRLTVL.

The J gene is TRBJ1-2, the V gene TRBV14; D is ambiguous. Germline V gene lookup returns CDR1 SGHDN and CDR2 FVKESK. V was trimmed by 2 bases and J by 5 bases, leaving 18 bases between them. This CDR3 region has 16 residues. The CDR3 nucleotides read TGTGCCAGCAGCCAAAAGCATTTCTCGGCGCATTATGGCTACACCTTC. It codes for CASSQKHFSAHYGYTF.

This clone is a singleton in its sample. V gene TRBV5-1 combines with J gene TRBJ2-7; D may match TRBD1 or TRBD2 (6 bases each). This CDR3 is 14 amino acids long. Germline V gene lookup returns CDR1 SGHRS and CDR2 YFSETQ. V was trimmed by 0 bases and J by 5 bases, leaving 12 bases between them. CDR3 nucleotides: TGCGCCAGCAGCTTGGCCGGGGGCAGGAACGAGCAGTACTTC. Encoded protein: CASSLAGGRNEQYF.